Following are 30 T cell receptor beta chains from one sample sequenced in a study of cytomegalovirus exposure and HLA in healthy donors. PCR used 60 Vbeta primers and 13 Jbeta primers. The data were produced by immunoSEQ multiplex PCR, yet TCRdb's version contains in-frame clones alone and is incomplete. The sample has about 130,000 clones, about 71% seen once. Material for sequencing was PBMCs. The source is a woman aged 60-75 years in good health and CMV-seropositive.

This sequence joins TRBV5-4 and TRBJ2-6; 8 bases are shared with TRBD1. Trimming took 4 bases from V and 9 from J; bases not matched to a gene: 9. CDR3 length: 15 amino acids. Germline V lookup: CDR1 SGHNT, CDR2 YYREEE (reference sequence). CDR3 loop: CASSRTGGSSNVLTF. For the CDR3, the DNA is TGTGCCAGCAGCCGTACAGGGGGTTCGAGCAACGTCCTGACTTTC.

The J gene is TRBJ2-7, the V gene TRBV14; the D gene is possibly TRBD1 (5 bases). This CDR3 spans 15 amino acids. Germline V lookup: CDR1 SGHDN, CDR2 FVKESK. V was trimmed by 2 bases and J by 5 bases, leaving 16 bases between them. The CDR3 coding sequence is TGTGCCAGCAGCCAACCTCGTCAGGGCGTCCACGAGCAGTACTTC. The encoded protein is CASSQPRQGVHEQYF.

This rearrangement joins TRBV7-3 to TRBJ2-2, with D unresolved. Germline-derived CDR1 and CDR2 are SGHTA and FQGTGA. Trimming cost V 2 bases and J 3 bases, with 4 bases left between them. This CDR3 spans 13 amino acids. The CDR3 is CASSLFYTGELFF. Written as DNA, the CDR3 is TGTGCCAGCAGCTTATTCTACACCGGGGAGCTGTTTTTT.

This clone was counted a few times. This CDR3 is also generated by other DNA sequences in the sample. This chain uses TRBV9 with TRBJ1-1, with D unresolved. CDR3 length: 13 amino acids. V was pared by 0 bases and J by 4 bases, with 7 bases between. Germline loops: CDR1 SGDLS, CDR2 YYNGEE. DNA for the CDR3: TGTGCCAGCAGCGTAGCCCCAGGCACTGAAGCTTTCTTT. Translated: CASSVAPGTEAFF.

V and J are TRBV27 and TRBJ2-7; the D gene is possibly TRBD2 (5 bases). There are 13 residues in the CDR3. CDR1 is MNHEY, CDR2 SMNVEV, per germline (reference sequence). Trimming pared 5 bases from V and 3 bases from J, leaving 11 bases between. The CDR3: CASSPSGVYEQYF. CDR3 DNA sequence: TGTGCCAGCAGTCCGTCCGGGGTCTACGAGCAGTACTTC.

This chain uses TRBV10-2 with TRBJ1-2; the match to TRBD1 covers 12 bases. The J segment lost 5 bases and the V segment lost 4 bases, leaving 8 bases of the junction unmatched. CDR1 is WSHSY, CDR2 SAAADI, per germline. The CDR3 length is 16 residues. CDR3 residues: CASSGEGTGGGYGYTF. The CDR3 nucleotides are TGCGCCAGCAGTGGGGAAGGGACAGGGGGCGGTTATGGCTACACCTTC.

The chain couples TRBV4-2 to TRBJ1-5; 9 nucleotides align to TRBD1. CDR3 length equals 18 residues. The trim removed 0 bases at V and 0 bases at J, leaving 6 bases unmatched. The germline CDR1 and CDR2 sequences are LGHNA and YNFKEQ. The CDR3 DNA follows: TGTGCCAGCAGCCAAGATCTACAGGGGGCGCTTAGCAATCAGCCCCAGCATTTT. Its translation: CASSQDLQGALSNQPQHF.

The chain recombines TRBV9 with TRBJ1-2, with D possibly being TRBD1 (6 bases). Per the germline V gene, CDR1 is SGDLS and CDR2 is YYNGEE. The CDR3 contains 13 residues. V lost 4 bases and J 6 bases, leaving 13 bases between the germline ends. CDR3 protein: CASSLQGSHGYTF. The CDR3 nucleotides read TGTGCCAGCAGCCTACAGGGTTCTCATGGCTACACCTTC.

The V gene is TRBV10-3, the J gene TRBJ2-2, with TRBD1 identical over 12 bases. The CDR3 contains 15 residues. V was clipped by 7 bases and J by 7 bases; unmatched bases: 7. Germline V CDR1 and CDR2: ENHRY, SYGVKD. The CDR3 DNA sequence: TGTGCCATCAAATTGGGACAGGGGGCGGACGGGGAGCTGTTTTTT. As protein: CAIKLGQGADGELFF.

The rearrangement uses TRBV4-1 and TRBJ2-7; D possibly corresponds to TRBD2 (5 bases). V lost 1 base to trimming and J lost 2 bases, with 12 bases between them. CDR3 length: 15 amino acids. Germline assignment: CDR1 MGHRA and CDR2 YSYEKL. CDR3 DNA: TGCGCCAGCAGCCAAGTCCCGGGGTCGGCCTACGAGCAGTACTTC. The encoded protein is CASSQVPGSAYEQYF.

The rearrangement links TRBV9 to TRBJ2-7; 8 positions match TRBD1. The J segment lost 1 base and the V segment lost 3 bases, leaving 0 bases of the junction unmatched. The CDR3 is 13 amino acids. Germline-derived CDR1 and CDR2 are SGDLS and YYNGEE. DNA of the CDR3: TGTGCCAGCAGCGGACAGGGGTCCTACGAGCAGTACTTC. Residues: CASSGQGSYEQYF.

The rearrangement joins TRBV6-5 to TRBJ2-7, with a tentative D call TRBD2 (5 bases). The germline V and J ends were trimmed by 6 bases and 4 bases, with 13 bases remaining between them. The CDR3 consists of 13 residues. CDR1 and CDR2 from the germline V gene are MNHEY and SVGAGI. CDR3 amino acids: CASRAPGGYEQYF. CDR3 nucleotides: TGTGCCAGCAGAGCACCAGGAGGATACGAGCAGTACTTC.

The rearrangement links TRBV7-4 to TRBJ2-1; D possibly corresponds to TRBD2 (5 bases). Germline V gives CDR1 SGHVT, CDR2 SQSDAQ. CDR3 length: 13 residues. V was clipped by 4 bases and J by 4 bases, with 8 bases between them. The CDR3 region is CASSSDSYNEQFF. The CDR3 nucleotides read TGTGCCAGCAGCTCGGACTCTTACAATGAGCAGTTCTTC.

This chain joins TRBV28 and TRBJ1-6, with 7 bases aligning to TRBD1. Trimming cost V 6 bases and J 3 bases; bases outside gene matches: 2. Looked up from germline, CDR1 is MDHEN and CDR2 is SYDVKM. The CDR3 consists of 14 residues. CDR3 amino acids: CASRGQSYNSPLHF. Here the CDR3 DNA reads TGTGCCAGCAGGGGACAGAGCTATAATTCACCCCTCCACTTT.

The CDR3 sequence is CASSPETVAFF. For the CDR3, the DNA is TGTGCCAGCAGCCCCGAGACAGTGGCTTTCTTT. The V and J genes are TRBV7-9 and TRBJ1-1; weak D call: TRBD1 (5 bases). Trimming took 5 bases from V and 11 from J, leaving 12 bases between them. The CDR3 has 11 residues. In germline, CDR1 is SEHNR, CDR2 FQNEAQ (reference sequence).

This clone was counted ten times or more. V usage is TRBV6-5 and J usage is TRBJ1-1; possible D gene TRBD1, 5 bases. This CDR3 is built from 11 residues. Germline values: CDR1 MNHEY, CDR2 SVGAGI. V was trimmed by 8 bases and J by 4 bases, leaving 8 bases between them. The CDR3 protein is CASRQGTEAFF. The CDR3 region has the DNA TGTGCCAGCCGGCAGGGCACTGAAGCTTTCTTT.

The CDR3: CASSPDRNYGYTF. In nucleotides, the CDR3 is TGTGCCAGCAGCCCCGACAGGAACTATGGCTACACCTTC. J is TRBJ1-2 and V is TRBV5-5; D is perhaps TRBD1 (6 bases). This CDR3 region has 13 residues. V was pared by 4 bases and J by 2 bases, with 9 bases between. Germline V lookup: CDR1 SGHKS, CDR2 YYEKEE (reference sequence).

The chain recombines TRBV11-2 with TRBJ2-5; TRBD2 agrees at 9 bases. The CDR3 consists of 16 residues. V lost 8 bases to trimming and J lost 0 bases; unmatched junction nucleotides: 10. Germline V gene lookup returns CDR1 SGHAT and CDR2 FQNNGV. The CDR3 DNA follows: TGTGCCAGCGGCGCCGGAGCGGGGGGTCACCAAGAGACCCAGTACTTC. Protein sequence: CASGAGAGGHQETQYF.

This clone has just a few counts. The chain has TRBV13 and TRBJ2-1, with 16 bases matching TRBD2. The germline V gene encodes CDR1 PRHDT and CDR2 FYEKMQ (reference sequence). V was clipped by 4 bases and J by 4 bases; unmatched bases: 7. The CDR3 covers 18 residues. The CDR3: CASSSGLAGGNLYNEQFF. The CDR3 DNA follows: TGTGCCAGCAGCTCGGGACTAGCGGGGGGGAACCTATACAATGAGCAGTTCTTC.

This clone occurred a few times. The rearrangement links TRBV19 to TRBJ1-5; tentative D call: TRBD1 (5 bases). Germline values: CDR1 LNHDA, CDR2 SQIVND (reference sequence). CDR3 length equals 15 residues. The V and J ends lost 5 bases and 5 bases respectively, with 16 bases between them. The CDR3 reads CASSRQGKGYQPQHF. CDR3 coding DNA: TGTGCCAGTAGTCGGCAGGGTAAAGGATATCAGCCCCAGCATTTT.

V gene TRBV5-4 combines with J gene TRBJ2-7; 9 bases fit TRBD1. Looked up from germline, CDR1 is SGHNT and CDR2 is YYREEE (reference sequence). Trimming cost V 4 bases and J 5 bases; bases outside gene matches: 10. This CDR3 is 15 amino acids long. The CDR3 bases are TGTGCCAGCAGCCTGGACAGGGGAAGGGACCACGAGCAGTACTTC. Translation gives CASSLDRGRDHEQYF. Full variable domain (outside the CDR3, taken from reference TRBV5-4 and TRBJ2-7): ETGVTQSPTHLIKTRGQQVTLRCSSQSGHNTVSWYQQALGQGPQFIFQYYREEENGRGNFPPRFSGLQFPNYSSELNVNALELDDSALYLCASSLDRGRDHEQYFGPGTRLTVT.

A few counts support this clone. The chain employs TRBV4-1 and TRBJ1-4; D gene uncertain. V shed 5 bases and J shed 6 bases, with 16 bases lying between them. Germline values: CDR1 MGHRA, CDR2 YSYEKL. CDR3 length equals 15 residues. In DNA form, the CDR3 reads TGCGCCAGCAGCTTAGAAAGCAGGTCGTATGAAAAACTGTTTTTT. It codes for CASSLESRSYEKLFF.

The J gene is TRBJ2-5, the V gene TRBV29-1, with 7 nucleotides matching TRBD1. Gene TRBJ2-7 matches the end of the DNA better, so the J call may be wrong. The CDR3 has 14 residues. Germline V CDR1 and CDR2: SQVTM, ANQGSEA. CDR3 in amino acids: CSVEVTTGAYEQYF. CDR3 nucleotide sequence: TGCAGCGTTGAAGTCACTACAGGGGCCTACGAGCAGTACTTC.

The chain links TRBV7-6 to TRBJ2-7; TRBD1 matches at 10 bases. There are 19 residues in the CDR3. Unmatched junction bases numbered 15, after V lost 0 bases and J lost 4 bases. CDR1 and CDR2 from the germline V gene are SGHVS and FNYEAQ. The CDR3 region has the DNA TGTGCCAGCAGCTTAGCGACCGGGACAGGGGTTGGAGTTAGGTACGAGCAGTACTTC. It yields the protein CASSLATGTGVGVRYEQYF.

The CDR3 nucleotides are TGTGCCAGTAGTACCCTGCAGGGTTTGCGATGGACAGATACGCAGTATTTT. This translates into CASSTLQGLRWTDTQYF. V usage is TRBV19 and J usage is TRBJ2-3, with a tentative D call TRBD1 (5 bases). Trimming took 4 bases from V and 3 from J, leaving 20 bases between them. The V gene's germline CDR1 is LNHDA and CDR2 SQIVND (reference sequence). This CDR3 has 17 residues.

This rearrangement joins TRBV5-8 to TRBJ1-5; TRBD1 agrees at 7 bases. This CDR3 is built from 14 residues. Germline CDR1 and CDR2: SGHTS and YDEGEE. The junction had 6 bases not matched to a gene; V was cut back by 3 bases and J by 6 bases. The CDR3 sequence is CASSSKDRAQPQHF. The DNA of the CDR3 is TGTGCCAGCAGCTCCAAAGACAGGGCTCAGCCCCAGCATTTT.

CDR3 residues: CASTSTPAYEQYF. CDR3 DNA: TGTGCCAGCACTTCCACCCCAGCCTACGAGCAGTACTTC. This rearrangement joins TRBV6-6 to TRBJ2-7; unclear D gene. The V gene's germline CDR1 is MNHNY and CDR2 SVGAGI (reference sequence). V gave up 7 bases and J gave up 2 bases, with 12 bases separating them. The CDR3 sequence is 13 residues long.

The chain links TRBV5-5 to TRBJ1-5; D is unresolved. V lost 0 bases to trimming and J lost 9 bases, with 10 bases between them. Germline loops: CDR1 SGHKS, CDR2 YYEKEE (reference sequence). The CDR3 is 13 residues long. The CDR3 region is CASSLGADGPQHF. The CDR3, as DNA: TGTGCCAGCAGCTTGGGGGCCGATGGGCCCCAGCATTTT.

The sample holds a few counts of this clone. V gene TRBV5-1 combines with J gene TRBJ1-1, with D possibly being TRBD1 (5 bases). The V gene lost 4 bases and the J gene lost 2 bases, with 9 bases spanning the gap. The CDR3 sequence is 13 residues long. Germline V gene data show CDR1 as SGHRS and CDR2 as YFSETQ. The CDR3 sequence: CASSPGLNTEAFF. Written as DNA, the CDR3 is TGCGCCAGCAGCCCGGGACTAAACACTGAAGCTTTCTTT.

Only a few counts were recorded for this clone. The gene calls are TRBV6-4 and TRBJ2-3, with D maybe TRBD1 (7 bases). The CDR3 runs to 16 residues. The V gene's germline CDR1 is MRHNA and CDR2 SNTAGT. V dropped 0 bases and J dropped 6 bases, with 16 bases sitting between them. The CDR3 DNA reads TGTGCCAGCAGTGACTCTCCGGCAGGGGGGACGGATACGCAGTATTTT. It is translated as CASSDSPAGGTDTQYF.